The entry below describes one T cell receptor (beta chain). The data stem from a study of shared clonotypes between healthy human individuals. Clones were read by immunoSEQ multiplex PCR, and TCRdb kept only the in-frame ones, dropping some. Here the sample spans roughly 2.5 million clones, around 94% being singletons. Germline CDR1 SGHTS, CDR2 YDEGEE. The ends were cut back, 4 bases at V and 4 bases at J, with 14 bases in the middle. The CDR3 extends over 15 amino acids. Source material: naive CD4+ T cells sorted from blood. As to subset: CD45RA+ positively selected. The receptor's source is a young man in good health. The V call is TRBV5-8, the J call TRBJ1-4, with D hard to call. CDR3 DNA: TGTGCCAGCAGCCAAGTCGAGGGTAGTAATGAAAAACTGTTTTTT. Its translation is CASSQVEGSNEKLFF.